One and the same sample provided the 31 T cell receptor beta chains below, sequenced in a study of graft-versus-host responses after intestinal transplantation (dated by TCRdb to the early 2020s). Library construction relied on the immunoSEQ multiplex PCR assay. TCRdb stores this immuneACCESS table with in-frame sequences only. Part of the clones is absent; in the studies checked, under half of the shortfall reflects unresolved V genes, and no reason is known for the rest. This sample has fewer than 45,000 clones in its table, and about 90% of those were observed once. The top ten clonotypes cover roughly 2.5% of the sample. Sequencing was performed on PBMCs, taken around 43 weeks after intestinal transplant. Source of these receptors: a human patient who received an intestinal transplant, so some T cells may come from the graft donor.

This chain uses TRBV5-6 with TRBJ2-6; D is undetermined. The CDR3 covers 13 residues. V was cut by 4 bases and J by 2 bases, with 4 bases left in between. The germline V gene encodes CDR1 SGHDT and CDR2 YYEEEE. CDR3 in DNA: TGTGCCAGCAGCCAGCCTGGGGCCAACGTCCTGACTTTC. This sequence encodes CASSQPGANVLTF.

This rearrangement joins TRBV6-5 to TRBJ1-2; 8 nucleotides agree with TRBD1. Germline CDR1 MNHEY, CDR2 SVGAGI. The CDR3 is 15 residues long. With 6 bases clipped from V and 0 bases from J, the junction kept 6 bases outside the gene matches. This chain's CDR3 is CASRPDRGANYGYTF. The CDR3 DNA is TGTGCCAGCAGACCCGACAGGGGAGCTAACTATGGCTACACCTTC.

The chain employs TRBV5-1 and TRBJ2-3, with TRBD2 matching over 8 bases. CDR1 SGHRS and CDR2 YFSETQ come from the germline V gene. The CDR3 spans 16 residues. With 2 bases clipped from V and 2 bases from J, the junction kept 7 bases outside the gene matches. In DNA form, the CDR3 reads TGCGCCAGCAGCTTTTTTTCGGGAGGGTCCACAGATACGCAGTATTTT. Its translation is CASSFFSGGSTDTQYF.

The CDR3 region is CAWNRNSPLHF. For the CDR3, the DNA is TGTGCCTGGAATCGAAATTCACCCCTCCACTTT. This chain uses TRBV30 with TRBJ1-6; D remains ambiguous. The CDR3 is 11 amino acids. Germline V gives CDR1 GTSNPN, CDR2 SVGIG (reference sequence). Trimming shortened V by 4 bases and J by 7 bases, and 5 bases separated the two germline ends.

For the CDR3, the DNA is TGTGCCAGCAGTGACATTACCGGGACAGGGGCGGGAGAGACCCAGTACTTC. Its translation is CASSDITGTGAGETQYF. The chain employs TRBV2 and TRBJ2-5; 10 bases agree with TRBD1. CDR1 SNHLY and CDR2 FYNNEI come from the germline V gene. With V trimmed by 3 bases and J by 4 bases, 11 bases remained unmatched. The CDR3 loop spans 17 amino acids.

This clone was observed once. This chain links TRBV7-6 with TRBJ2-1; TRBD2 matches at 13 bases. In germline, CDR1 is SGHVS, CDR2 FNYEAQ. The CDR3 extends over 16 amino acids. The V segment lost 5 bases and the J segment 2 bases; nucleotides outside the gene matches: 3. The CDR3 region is CASSVGTSGTYNEQFF. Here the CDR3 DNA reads TGTGCCAGCAGCGTTGGGACTAGCGGGACCTACAATGAGCAGTTCTTC.

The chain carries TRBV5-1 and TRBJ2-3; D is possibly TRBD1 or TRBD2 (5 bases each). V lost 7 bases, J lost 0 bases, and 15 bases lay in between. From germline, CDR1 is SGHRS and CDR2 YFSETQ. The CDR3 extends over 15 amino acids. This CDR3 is CASGTGTTSTDTQYF. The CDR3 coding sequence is TGCGCCAGCGGCACCGGGACGACGAGCACAGATACGCAGTATTTT. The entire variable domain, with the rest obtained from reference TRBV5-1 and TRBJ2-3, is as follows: KAGVTQTPRYLIKTRGQQVTLSCSPISGHRSVSWYQQTPGQGLQFLFEYFSETQRNKGNFPGRFSGRQFSNSRSEMNVSTLELGDSALYLCASGTGTTSTDTQYFGPGTRLTVL.

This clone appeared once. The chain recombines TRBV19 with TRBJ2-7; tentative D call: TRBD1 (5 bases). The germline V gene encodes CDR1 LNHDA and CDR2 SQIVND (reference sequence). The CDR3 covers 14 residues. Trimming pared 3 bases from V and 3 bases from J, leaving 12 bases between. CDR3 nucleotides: TGTGCCAGTAGTATGGTTCAGGGATTCTACGAGCAGTACTTC. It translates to CASSMVQGFYEQYF.

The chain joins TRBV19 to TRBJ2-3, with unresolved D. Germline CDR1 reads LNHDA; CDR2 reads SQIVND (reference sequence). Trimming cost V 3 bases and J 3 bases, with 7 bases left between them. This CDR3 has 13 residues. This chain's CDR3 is CASSMSRTDTQYF. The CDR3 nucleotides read TGTGCCAGTAGTATGAGTCGAACAGATACGCAGTATTTT.

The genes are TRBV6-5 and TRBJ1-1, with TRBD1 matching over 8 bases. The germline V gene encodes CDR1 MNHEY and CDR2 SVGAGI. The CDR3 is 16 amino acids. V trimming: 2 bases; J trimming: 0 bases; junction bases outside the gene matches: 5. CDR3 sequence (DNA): TGTGCCAGCAGTTACACCGGACAGGGCATGAACACTGAAGCTTTCTTT. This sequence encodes CASSYTGQGMNTEAFF.

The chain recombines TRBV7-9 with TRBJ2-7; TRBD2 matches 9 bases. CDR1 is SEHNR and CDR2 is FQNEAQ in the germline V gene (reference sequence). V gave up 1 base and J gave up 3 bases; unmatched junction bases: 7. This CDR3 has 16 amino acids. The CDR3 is CASSLEASGDYYEQYF. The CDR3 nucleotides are TGTGCCAGCAGCTTAGAAGCTAGCGGGGATTACTACGAGCAGTACTTC.

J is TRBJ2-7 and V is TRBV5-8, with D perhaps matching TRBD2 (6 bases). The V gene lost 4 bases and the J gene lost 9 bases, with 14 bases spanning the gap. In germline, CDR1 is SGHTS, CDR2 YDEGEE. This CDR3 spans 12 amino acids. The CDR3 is CASSKVPGGQYF. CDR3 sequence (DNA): TGTGCCAGCAGCAAGGTTCCCGGGGGGCAGTACTTC.

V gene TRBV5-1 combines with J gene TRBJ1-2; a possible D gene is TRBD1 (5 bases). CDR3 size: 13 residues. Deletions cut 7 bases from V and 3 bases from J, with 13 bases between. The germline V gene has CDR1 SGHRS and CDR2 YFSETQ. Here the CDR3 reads CASALGGDYGYTF. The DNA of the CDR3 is TGCGCCAGCGCTCTCGGAGGGGACTATGGCTACACCTTC.

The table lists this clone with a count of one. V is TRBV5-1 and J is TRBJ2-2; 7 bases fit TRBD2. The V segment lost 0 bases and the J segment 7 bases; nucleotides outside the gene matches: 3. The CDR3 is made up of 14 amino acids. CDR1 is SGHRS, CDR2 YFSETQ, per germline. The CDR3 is CASSLGLADGELFF. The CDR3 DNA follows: TGCGCCAGCAGCTTGGGGCTAGCGGACGGGGAGCTGTTTTTT.

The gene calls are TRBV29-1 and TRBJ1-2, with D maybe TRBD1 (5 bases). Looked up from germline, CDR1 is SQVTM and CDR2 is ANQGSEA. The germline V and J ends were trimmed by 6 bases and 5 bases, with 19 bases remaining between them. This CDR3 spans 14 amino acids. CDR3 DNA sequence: TGCAGCGTCGTTGTTGGGGGTTCTGCTTATGGCTACACCTTC. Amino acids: CSVVVGGSAYGYTF.

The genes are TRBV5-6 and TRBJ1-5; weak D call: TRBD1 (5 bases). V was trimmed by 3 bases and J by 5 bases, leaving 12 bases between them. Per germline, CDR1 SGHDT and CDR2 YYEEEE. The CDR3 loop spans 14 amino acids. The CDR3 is CASSSGRLDQPQHF. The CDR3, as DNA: TGTGCCAGCAGCTCGGGACGTCTGGATCAGCCCCAGCATTTT.

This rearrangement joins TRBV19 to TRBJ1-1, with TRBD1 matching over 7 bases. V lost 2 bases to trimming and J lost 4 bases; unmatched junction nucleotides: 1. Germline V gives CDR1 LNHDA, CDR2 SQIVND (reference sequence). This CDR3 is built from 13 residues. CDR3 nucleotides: TGTGCCAGTAGTATAAAGGGGGCCACTGAAGCTTTCTTT. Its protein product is CASSIKGATEAFF.

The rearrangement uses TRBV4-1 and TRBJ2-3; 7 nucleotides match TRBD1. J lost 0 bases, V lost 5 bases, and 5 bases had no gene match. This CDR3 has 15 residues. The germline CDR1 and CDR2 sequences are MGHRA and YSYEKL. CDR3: CASSRGLSSTDTQYF. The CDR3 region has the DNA TGCGCCAGCAGCAGGGGGCTTTCTAGCACAGATACGCAGTATTTT.

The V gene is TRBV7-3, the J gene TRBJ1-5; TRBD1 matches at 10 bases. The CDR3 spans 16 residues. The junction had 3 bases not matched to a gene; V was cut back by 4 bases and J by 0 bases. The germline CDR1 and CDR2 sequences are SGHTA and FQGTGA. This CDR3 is CASSCGTGDSNQPQHF. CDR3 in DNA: TGTGCCAGCAGCTGCGGGACAGGGGATAGCAATCAGCCCCAGCATTTT.

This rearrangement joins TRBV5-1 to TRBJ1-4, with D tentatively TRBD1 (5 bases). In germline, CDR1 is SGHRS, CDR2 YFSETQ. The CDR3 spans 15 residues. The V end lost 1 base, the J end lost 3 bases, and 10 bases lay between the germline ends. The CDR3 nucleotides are TGCGCCAGCAGCTTGATAGGGGTAGCTAATGAAAAACTGTTTTTT. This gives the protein CASSLIGVANEKLFF.

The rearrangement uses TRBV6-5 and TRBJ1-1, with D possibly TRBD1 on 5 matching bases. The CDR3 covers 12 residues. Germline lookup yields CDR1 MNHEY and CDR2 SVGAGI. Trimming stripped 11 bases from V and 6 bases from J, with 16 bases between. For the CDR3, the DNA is TGTGCCGGCGCAGGGACGTCACCTGAAGCTTTCTTT. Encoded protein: CAGAGTSPEAFF.

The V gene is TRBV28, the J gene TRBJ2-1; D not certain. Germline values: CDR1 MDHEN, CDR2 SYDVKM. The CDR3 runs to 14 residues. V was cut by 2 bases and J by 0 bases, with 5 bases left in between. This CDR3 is CASSLHISYNEQFF. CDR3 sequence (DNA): TGTGCCAGCAGTTTACATATCTCCTACAATGAGCAGTTCTTC.

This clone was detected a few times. The CDR3 region has the DNA TGTGCCAGCAGCTTGGCGGAGCAGGTCTACGAGCAGTACTTC. This sequence encodes CASSLAEQVYEQYF. This chain joins TRBV5-5 and TRBJ2-7, with D uncertain. CDR1 and CDR2 from the germline V gene are SGHKS and YYEKEE (reference sequence). The CDR3 is 14 residues long. The V end lost 0 bases, the J end lost 3 bases, and 10 bases lay between the germline ends.

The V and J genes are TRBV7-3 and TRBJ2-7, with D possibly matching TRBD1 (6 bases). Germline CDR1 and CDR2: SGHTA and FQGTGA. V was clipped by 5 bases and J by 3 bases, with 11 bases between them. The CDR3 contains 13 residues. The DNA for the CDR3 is TGTGCCAGCAGCCAGGACAGAGACTACGAGCAGTACTTC. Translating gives CASSQDRDYEQYF.

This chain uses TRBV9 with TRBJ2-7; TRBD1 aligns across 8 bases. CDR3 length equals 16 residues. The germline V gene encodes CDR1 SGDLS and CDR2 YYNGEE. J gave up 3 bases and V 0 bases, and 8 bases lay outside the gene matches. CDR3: CASSVARDRRHYEQYF. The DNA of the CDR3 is TGTGCCAGCAGCGTAGCGCGGGACAGGAGACACTACGAGCAGTACTTC. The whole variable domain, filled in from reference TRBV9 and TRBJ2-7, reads DSGVTQTPKHLITATGQRVTLRCSPRSGDLSVYWYQQSLDQGLQFLIQYYNGEERAKGNILERFSAQQFPDLHSELNLSSLELGDSALYFCASSVARDRRHYEQYFGPGTRLTVT.

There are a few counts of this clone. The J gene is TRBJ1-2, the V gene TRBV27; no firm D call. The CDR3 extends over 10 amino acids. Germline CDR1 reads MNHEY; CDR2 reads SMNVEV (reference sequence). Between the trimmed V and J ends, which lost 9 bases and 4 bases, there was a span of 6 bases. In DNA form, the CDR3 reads TGTGCCAGTCTGACCTATGGCTACACCTTC. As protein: CASLTYGYTF.

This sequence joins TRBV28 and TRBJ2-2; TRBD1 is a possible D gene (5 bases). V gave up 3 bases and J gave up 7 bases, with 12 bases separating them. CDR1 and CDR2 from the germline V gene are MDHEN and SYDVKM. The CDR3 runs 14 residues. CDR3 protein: CASSFYVDSGELFF. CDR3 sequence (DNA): TGTGCCAGCAGTTTTTATGTCGACAGCGGGGAGCTGTTTTTT.

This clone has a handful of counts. CDR3 protein: CASSYDEDRFNEQFF. CDR3 sequence (DNA): TGTGCCAGCAGTTACGACGAGGACAGGTTCAATGAGCAGTTCTTC. The V gene is TRBV6-5, the J gene TRBJ2-1; 7 bases map to TRBD1. V lost 2 bases and J lost 6; bases outside the gene matches: 7. CDR3 length: 15 residues. In germline, CDR1 is MNHEY, CDR2 SVGAGI.

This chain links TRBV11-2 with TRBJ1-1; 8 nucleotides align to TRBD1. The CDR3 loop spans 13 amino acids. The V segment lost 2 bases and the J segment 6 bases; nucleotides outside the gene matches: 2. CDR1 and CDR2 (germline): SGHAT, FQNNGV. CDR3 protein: CASSLRQGSEAFF. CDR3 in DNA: TGTGCCAGCAGCTTACGACAGGGGTCTGAAGCTTTCTTT. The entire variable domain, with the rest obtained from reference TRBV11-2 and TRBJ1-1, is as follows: EAGVAQSPRYKIIEKRQSVAFWCNPISGHATLYWYQQILGQGPKLLIQFQNNGVVDDSQLPKDRFSAERLKGVDSTLKIQPAKLEDSAVYLCASSLRQGSEAFFGQGTRLTVV.

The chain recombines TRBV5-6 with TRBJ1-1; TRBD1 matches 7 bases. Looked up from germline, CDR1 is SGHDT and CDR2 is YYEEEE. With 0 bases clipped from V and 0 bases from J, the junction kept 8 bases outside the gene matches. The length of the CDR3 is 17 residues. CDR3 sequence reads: CASSLGFRDSLNTEAFF. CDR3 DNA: TGTGCCAGCAGCTTGGGGTTCCGGGACAGCCTGAACACTGAAGCTTTCTTT.

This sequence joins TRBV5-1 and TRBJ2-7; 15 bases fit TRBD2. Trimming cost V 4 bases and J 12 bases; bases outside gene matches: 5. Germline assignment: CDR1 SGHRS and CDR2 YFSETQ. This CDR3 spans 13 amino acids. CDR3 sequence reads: CASSPGLAGGRYF. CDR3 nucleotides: TGCGCCAGCAGCCCGGGACTAGCGGGAGGAAGGTACTTC.